This TCR beta chain was profiled in a study of T cells in Graves' hyperthyroidism and ophthalmopathy. Study at large: Peripheral blood was acquired at first diagnosis, ahead of any therapy whatsoever. Study findings and constraints: Ophthalmopathy, as predicted by the model, came a median about seven months after the prediction.

This CDR3 is 14 amino acids long. In germline, CDR1 is DFQATT, CDR2 SNEGSKA (reference sequence). With V trimmed by 0 bases and J by 5 bases, 6 bases remained unmatched. Amplification targeted TCR beta CDR3 regions from RNA transcripts. HTBI primers drove first-round RT-PCR of the TCR CDR3. TCRdb recomputed calls from the multiplex PCR reads with MiXCR, one row per CDR3 protein. The repertoire holds about 350,000 distinct CDR3 sequences, approximately 14% seen once, with 30% to 35% in the top ten. The sample holds many counts of this clonotype. Its specificity is not known. At least 3 on the Clinical Activity Score was recorded for ophthalmopathy patients, who also had NOSPECS grade at least 4 and duration under 3 months. Thyroid ultrasound and orbital computed tomography, with clinical symptoms and serum thyroxine and TRAb, informed diagnoses.

This receptor was taken from a woman aged 40 to 50 with Graves' ophthalmopathy. J is TRBJ1-1 and V is TRBV20-1; 7 bases agree with TRBD1. Sequencing input: blood. CDR3 DNA: TGCAGTGCTAGAGACGTCGACAGGGAGACTGAAGCTTTCTTT. Translated, it gives CSARDVDRETEAFF.